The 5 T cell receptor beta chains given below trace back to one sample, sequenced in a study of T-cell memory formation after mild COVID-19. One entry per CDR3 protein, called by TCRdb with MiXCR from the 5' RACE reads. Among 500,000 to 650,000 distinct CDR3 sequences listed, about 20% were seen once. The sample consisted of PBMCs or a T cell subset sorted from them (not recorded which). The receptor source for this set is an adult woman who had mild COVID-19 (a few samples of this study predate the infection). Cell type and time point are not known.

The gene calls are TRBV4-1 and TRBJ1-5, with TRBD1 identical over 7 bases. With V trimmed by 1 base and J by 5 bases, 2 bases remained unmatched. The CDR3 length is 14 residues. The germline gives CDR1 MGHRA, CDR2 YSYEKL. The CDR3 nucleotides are TGCGCCAGCAGCCAAGCCAGGGGGGATCAGCCCCAGCATTTT. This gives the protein CASSQARGDQPQHF.

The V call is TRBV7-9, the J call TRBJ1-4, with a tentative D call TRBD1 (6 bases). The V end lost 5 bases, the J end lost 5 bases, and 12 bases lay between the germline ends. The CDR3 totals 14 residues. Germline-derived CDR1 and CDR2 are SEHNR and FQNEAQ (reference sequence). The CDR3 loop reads CASSSGQKNEKLFF. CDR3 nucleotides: TGTGCCAGCAGCAGTGGACAGAAAAATGAAAAACTGTTTTTT.

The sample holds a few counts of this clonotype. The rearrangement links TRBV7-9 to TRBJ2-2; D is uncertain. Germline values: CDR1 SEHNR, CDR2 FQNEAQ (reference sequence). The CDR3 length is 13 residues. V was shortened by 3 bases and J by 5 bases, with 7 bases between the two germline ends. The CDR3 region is CASSFKLTGELFF. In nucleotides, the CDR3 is TGTGCCAGCAGCTTTAAACTTACCGGGGAGCTGTTTTTT.

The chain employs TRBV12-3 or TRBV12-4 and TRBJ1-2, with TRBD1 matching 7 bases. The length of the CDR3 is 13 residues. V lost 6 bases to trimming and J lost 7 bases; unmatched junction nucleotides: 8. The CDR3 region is CASSPDRVVGYTF. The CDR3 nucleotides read TGTGCCAGCAGCCCAGACAGGGTAGTTGGCTACACCTTC.

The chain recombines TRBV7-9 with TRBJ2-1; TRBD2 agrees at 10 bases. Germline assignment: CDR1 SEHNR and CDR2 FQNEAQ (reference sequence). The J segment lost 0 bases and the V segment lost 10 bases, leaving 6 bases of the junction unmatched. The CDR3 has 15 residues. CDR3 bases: TGTGCCACGAAGCGGGGGGGCGACTCCTACAATGAGCAGTTCTTC. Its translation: CATKRGGDSYNEQFF.